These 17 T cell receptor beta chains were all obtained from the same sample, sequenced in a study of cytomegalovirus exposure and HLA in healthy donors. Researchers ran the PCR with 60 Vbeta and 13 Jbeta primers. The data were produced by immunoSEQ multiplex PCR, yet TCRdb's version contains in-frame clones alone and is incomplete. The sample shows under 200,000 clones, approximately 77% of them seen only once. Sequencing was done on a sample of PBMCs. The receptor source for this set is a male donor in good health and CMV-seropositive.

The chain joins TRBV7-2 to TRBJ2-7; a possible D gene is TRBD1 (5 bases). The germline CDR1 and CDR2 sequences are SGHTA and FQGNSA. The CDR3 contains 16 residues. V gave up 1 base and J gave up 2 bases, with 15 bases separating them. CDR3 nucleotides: TGTGCCAGCAGCTTAGGGGTAGGCACAGGAGCCTACGAGCAGTACTTC. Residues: CASSLGVGTGAYEQYF.

DNA for the CDR3: TGCGCCAGCAGCCAAGCCCAGGGAGGCGAGACCCAGTACTTC. Translating it yields CASSQAQGGETQYF. The rearrangement uses TRBV4-1 and TRBJ2-5; tentatively, D is TRBD2 (6 bases). V was cut by 1 base and J by 5 bases, with 11 bases left in between. The CDR3 runs to 14 residues. Germline V gene lookup returns CDR1 MGHRA and CDR2 YSYEKL.

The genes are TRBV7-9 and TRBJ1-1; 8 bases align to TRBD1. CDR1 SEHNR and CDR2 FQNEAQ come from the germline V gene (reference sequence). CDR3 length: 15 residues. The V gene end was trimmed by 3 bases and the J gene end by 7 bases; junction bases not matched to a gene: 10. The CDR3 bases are TGTGCCAGCAGCTTTTACAGGGGGATGAACTTTGAAGCTTTCTTT. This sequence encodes CASSFYRGMNFEAFF.

The CDR3 DNA follows: TGTGCCAGCAGCGTAGGGGGCGTCAGCACTGAAGCTTTCTTT. This encodes CASSVGGVSTEAFF. The chain couples TRBV9 to TRBJ1-1; weak D call: TRBD1 (5 bases). Germline values: CDR1 SGDLS, CDR2 YYNGEE. V dropped 0 bases and J dropped 4 bases, with 10 bases sitting between them. The CDR3 sequence is 14 residues long. Full variable domain (remainder filled in from reference TRBV9 and TRBJ1-1): DSGVTQTPKHLITATGQRVTLRCSPRSGDLSVYWYQQSLDQGLQFLIQYYNGEERAKGNILERFSAQQFPDLHSELNLSSLELGDSALYFCASSVGGVSTEAFFGQGTRLTVV.

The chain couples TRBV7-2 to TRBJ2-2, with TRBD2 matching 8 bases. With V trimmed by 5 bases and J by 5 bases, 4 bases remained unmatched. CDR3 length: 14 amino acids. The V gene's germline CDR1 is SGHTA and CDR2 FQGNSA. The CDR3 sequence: CASSPAGGTGELFF. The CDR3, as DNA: TGTGCCAGCAGCCCGGCGGGAGGTACCGGGGAGCTGTTTTTT. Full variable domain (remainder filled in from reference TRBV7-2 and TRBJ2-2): GAGVSQSPSNKVTEKGKDVELRCDPISGHTALYWYRQSLGQGLEFLIYFQGNSAPDKSGLPSDRFSAERTGGSVSTLTIQRTQQEDSAVYLCASSPAGGTGELFFGEGSRLTVL.

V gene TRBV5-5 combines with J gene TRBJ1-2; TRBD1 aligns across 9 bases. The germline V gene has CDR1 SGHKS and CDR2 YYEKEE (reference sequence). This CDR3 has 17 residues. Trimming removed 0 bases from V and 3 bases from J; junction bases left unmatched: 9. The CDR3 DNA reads TGTGCCAGCAGCTTGGATCGGGGACAGGGTGTTGACTATGGCTACACCTTC. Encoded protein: CASSLDRGQGVDYGYTF.

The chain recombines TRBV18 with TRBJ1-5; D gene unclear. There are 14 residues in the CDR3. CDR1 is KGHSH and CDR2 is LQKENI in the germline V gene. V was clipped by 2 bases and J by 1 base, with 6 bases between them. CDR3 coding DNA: TGTGCCAGCTCACCATCGCGGAGCAATCAGCCCCAGCATTTT. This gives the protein CASSPSRSNQPQHF. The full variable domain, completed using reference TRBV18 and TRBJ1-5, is NAGVMQNPRHLVRRRGQEARLRCSPMKGHSHVYWYRQLPEEGLKFMVYLQKENIIDESGMPKERFSAEFPKEGPSILRIQQVVRGDSAAYFCASSPSRSNQPQHFGDGTRLSIL.

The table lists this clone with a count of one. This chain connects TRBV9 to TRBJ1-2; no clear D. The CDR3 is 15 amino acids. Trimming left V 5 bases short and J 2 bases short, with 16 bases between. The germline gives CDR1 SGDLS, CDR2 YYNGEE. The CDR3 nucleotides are TGTGCCAGCAGTGGGGAGGGAATGGGCAACTATGGCTACACCTTC. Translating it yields CASSGEGMGNYGYTF. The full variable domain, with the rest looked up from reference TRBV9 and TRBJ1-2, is DSGVTQTPKHLITATGQRVTLRCSPRSGDLSVYWYQQSLDQGLQFLIQYYNGEERAKGNILERFSAQQFPDLHSELNLSSLELGDSALYFCASSGEGMGNYGYTFGSGTRLTVV.

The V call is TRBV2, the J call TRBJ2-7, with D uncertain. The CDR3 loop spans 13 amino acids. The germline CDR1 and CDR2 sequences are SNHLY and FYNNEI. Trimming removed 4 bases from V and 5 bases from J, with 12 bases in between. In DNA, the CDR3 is TGTGCCAGCAGTGGGCCTTTAAACGACGAGCAGTACTTC. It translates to CASSGPLNDEQYF.

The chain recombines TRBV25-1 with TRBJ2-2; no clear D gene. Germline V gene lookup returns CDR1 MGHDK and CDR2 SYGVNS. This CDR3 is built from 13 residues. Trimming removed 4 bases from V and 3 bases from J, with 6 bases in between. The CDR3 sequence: CASSAYYTGELFF. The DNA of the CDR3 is TGTGCCAGCAGTGCATACTACACCGGGGAGCTGTTTTTT.

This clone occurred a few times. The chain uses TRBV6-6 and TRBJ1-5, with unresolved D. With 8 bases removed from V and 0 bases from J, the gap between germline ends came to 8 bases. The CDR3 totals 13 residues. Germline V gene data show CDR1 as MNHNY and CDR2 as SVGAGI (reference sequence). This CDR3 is CASVEYSNQPQHF. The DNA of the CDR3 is TGTGCCAGCGTGGAGTATAGCAATCAGCCCCAGCATTTT.

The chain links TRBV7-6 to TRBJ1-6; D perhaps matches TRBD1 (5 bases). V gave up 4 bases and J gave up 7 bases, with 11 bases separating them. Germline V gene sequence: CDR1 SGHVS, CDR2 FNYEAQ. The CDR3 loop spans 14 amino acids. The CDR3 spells CASSSGTLNSPLHF. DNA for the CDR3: TGTGCCAGCAGCTCGGGGACTCTCAATTCACCCCTCCACTTT.

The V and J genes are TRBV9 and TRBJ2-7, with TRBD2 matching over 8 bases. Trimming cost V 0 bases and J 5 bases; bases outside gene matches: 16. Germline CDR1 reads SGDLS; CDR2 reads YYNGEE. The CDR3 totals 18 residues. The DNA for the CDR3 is TGTGCCAGCAGCGTAGGGCTAGCCGGGACGGGGGGGCAAAACGAGCAGTACTTC. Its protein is CASSVGLAGTGGQNEQYF.

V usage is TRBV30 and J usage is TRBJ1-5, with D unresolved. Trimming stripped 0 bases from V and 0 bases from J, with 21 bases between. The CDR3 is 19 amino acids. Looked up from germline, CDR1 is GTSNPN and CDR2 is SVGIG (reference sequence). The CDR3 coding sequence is TGTGCCTGGAGTGTACCCGGTGAGGTTGGAGACTATAGCAATCAGCCCCAGCATTTT. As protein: CAWSVPGEVGDYSNQPQHF.

Here the CDR3 reads CSVVGQVSYEQYF. The CDR3 nucleotides are TGCAGCGTTGTGGGACAGGTCTCCTACGAGCAGTACTTC. V usage is TRBV29-1 and J usage is TRBJ2-7; 8 positions match TRBD1. Germline V lookup: CDR1 SQVTM, CDR2 ANQGSEA. V gave up 4 bases and J gave up 0 bases; unmatched junction bases: 2. CDR3 length: 13 residues.

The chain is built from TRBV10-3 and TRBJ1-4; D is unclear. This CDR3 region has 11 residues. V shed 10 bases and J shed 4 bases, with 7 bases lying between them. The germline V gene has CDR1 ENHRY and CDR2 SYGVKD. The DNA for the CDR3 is TGTGCCACCGGACTTAATGAAAAACTGTTTTTT. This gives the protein CATGLNEKLFF.

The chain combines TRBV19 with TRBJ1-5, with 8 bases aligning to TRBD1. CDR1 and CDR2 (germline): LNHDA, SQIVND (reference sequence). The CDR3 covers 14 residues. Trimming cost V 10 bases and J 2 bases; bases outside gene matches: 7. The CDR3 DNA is TGTGCCACTAGCCCGACAGGGGGCAATCAGCCCCAGCATTTT. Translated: CATSPTGGNQPQHF.